This T cell receptor (beta chain) is drawn from a study of blood T cell repertoires in COVID-19 (dated by TCRdb to about 2020). Background for the entire study: Collaborator samples came from the United States, Italy and Spain and covered acute and convalescent phases of COVID-19. The prospective study material was composed of cDNA or gDNA derived from T cells, B-cell-depleted T cells, or PBMCs. Deeply sampled blood TCRbeta repertoires from subjects exposed to, actively infected with, or recovered from COVID-19 were included in the dataset. The repertoires were made available in a free public database intended to serve as a resource for research on the immune response to SARS-CoV-2. The samples were drawn from two sources: the first 160 participants of the ongoing ImmuneRACE study, and 1,254 subjects contributed by 6 global collaborators. The sample metadata nearly always contained a de-identified subject ID, COVID-19 status, age in years and sex. Where HLA class I and class II types were available, the types were taken from metadata supplied by the sample provider, not from assay-based typing. The paper's findings and limits, for the study overall: The quantity of clinical and demographic metadata differed by source and by participant and was supplied without curation.

In Seattle, one collaborating source enrolled patients while the infection was active and tracked those patients longitudinally over the course of disease. The collaborating institutions used their own protocols to collect whole blood in K2EDTA tubes. For TCRbeta analysis, collaborators shipped samples in one of three forms: frozen whole blood, isolated PBMCs, or DNA extracted from either of those sample types. V drops 5 bases and J drops 1 base, leaving 15 bases in between. Per the germline V gene (reference sequence), LNHNV is the CDR1 and YYDKDF is the CDR2. Measured from the cysteine to the phenylalanine, the CDR3 is 16 residues long. The kept DNA is CDR3 alone, 48 bases in frame from the first base. The sample holds a few counts of this clone. What antigen it recognizes has not been identified. Per-base qualities were not stored, and no clone one base away is much larger. TCRbeta CDR3 regions were amplified from genomic DNA by means of the immunoSEQ Assay, a bias-controlled multiplex PCR. In the authors' own workflow: Within the assay, amplification of reference gene primers was used to estimate how many nucleated cells each sample contained. Sequence reads were collapsed and filtered to measure the absolute abundance of every unique TCRbeta CDR3 rearrangement. For each sample, productive Simpson clonality was calculated as the square root of Simpson's diversity index across productive rearrangements. TCRdb retrieved this table from immuneACCESS and kept in-frame rearrangements only. Not all clones are present; in checked studies, unresolved V genes account for under half, and no reason is known for the remainder. V and J calls and clone size follow that table, whereas D and trimming were derived from the DNA. For this sample there are 250,000 to 300,000 clones; 86% appear just once. Together, the top ten hold 9.5% to 15% of the sample.

The clonotype comes from a woman aged 25 to 39 with COVID-19, enrolled during active disease. The chain couples TRBV15 to TRBJ2-1; the D region possibly corresponds to TRBD2 (6 bases align). Sequenced material: peripheral blood. The sequenced DNA: TGTGCCACCAGCGGGGGGTCTCGGGTGTCCTACAATGAGCAGTTCTTC. Translated, this is CATSGGSRVSYNEQFF.